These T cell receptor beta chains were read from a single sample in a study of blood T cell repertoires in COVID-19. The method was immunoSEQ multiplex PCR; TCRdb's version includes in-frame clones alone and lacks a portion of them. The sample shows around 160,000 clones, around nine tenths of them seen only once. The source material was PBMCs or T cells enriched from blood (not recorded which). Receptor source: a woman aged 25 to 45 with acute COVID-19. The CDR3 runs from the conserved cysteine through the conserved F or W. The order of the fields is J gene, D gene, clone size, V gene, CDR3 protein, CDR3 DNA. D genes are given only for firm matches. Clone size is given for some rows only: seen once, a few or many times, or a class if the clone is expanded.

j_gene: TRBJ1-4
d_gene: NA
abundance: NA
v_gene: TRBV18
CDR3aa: CASSRGRGGEKLFF
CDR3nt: TGTGCCAGCTCACGGGGCAGGGGCGGCGAAAAACTGTTTTTT

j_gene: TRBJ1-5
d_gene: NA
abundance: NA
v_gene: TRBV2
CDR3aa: CASSPEVRQPQHF
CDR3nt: TGTGCCAGCAGCCCAGAGGTACGCCAGCCCCAGCATTTT

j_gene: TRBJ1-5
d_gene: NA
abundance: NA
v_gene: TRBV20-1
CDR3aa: CSASPGAGSPQHF
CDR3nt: TGCAGTGCTAGTCCAGGGGCCGGATCGCCCCAGCATTTT

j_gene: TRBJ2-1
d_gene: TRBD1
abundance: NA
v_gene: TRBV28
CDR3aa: CASGGPGQGRNEQFF
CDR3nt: TGTGCCAGCGGCGGGCCGGGACAGGGAAGGAATGAGCAGTTCTTC

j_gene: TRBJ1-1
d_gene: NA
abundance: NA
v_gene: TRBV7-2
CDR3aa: CASSFLGGTEAFF
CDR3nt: TGTGCCAGCAGCTTCTTGGGGGGCACTGAAGCTTTCTTT

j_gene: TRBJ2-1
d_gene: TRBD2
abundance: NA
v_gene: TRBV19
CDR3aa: CASGGTRINEQFF
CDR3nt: TGTGCCAGTGGCGGGACTAGGATCAATGAGCAGTTCTTC

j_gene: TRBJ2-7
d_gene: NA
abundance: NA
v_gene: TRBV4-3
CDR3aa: CASSQDPRGYEQYF
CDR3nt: TGCGCCAGCAGCCAAGATCCCAGGGGCTACGAGCAGTACTTC

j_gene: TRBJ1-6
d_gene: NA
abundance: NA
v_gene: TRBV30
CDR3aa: CAWSVRDIFSPLHF
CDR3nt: TGTGCCTGGAGTGTACGTGACATATTCTCACCCCTCCACTTT

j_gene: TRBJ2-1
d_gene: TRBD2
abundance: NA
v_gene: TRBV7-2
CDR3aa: CASSLQAGNEQFF
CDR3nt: TGTGCCAGCAGCTTACAAGCGGGAAATGAGCAGTTCTTC

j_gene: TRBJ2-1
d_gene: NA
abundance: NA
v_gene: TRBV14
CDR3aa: CASSQTRGYNEQFF
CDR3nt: TGTGCCAGCAGCCAAACTCGAGGGTACAATGAGCAGTTCTTC

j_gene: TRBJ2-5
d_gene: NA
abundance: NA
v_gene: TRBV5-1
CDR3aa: CASSSGVQETQYF
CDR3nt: TGCGCCAGCAGCTCAGGGGTTCAAGAGACCCAGTACTTC

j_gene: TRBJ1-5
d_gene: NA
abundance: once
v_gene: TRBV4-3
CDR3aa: CASSQVYGSNQPQHF
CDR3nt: TGCGCCAGCAGCCAAGTTTACGGGAGCAATCAGCCCCAGCATTTT

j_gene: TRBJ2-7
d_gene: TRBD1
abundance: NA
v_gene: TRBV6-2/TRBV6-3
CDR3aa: CASSYSILPRDRVVEQYF
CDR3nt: TGTGCCAGCAGTTACTCGATTCTTCCCCGGGACAGGGTAGTCGAGCAGTACTTC

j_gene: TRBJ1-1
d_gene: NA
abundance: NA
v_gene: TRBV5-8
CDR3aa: CASSSSVGQVNTEAFF
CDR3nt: TGTGCCAGCAGCTCCAGCGTGGGGCAGGTGAACACTGAAGCTTTCTTT

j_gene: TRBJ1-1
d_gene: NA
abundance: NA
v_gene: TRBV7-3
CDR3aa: CASRDSNTEAFF
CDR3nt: TGTGCCAGCAGAGACAGTAACACTGAAGCTTTCTTT